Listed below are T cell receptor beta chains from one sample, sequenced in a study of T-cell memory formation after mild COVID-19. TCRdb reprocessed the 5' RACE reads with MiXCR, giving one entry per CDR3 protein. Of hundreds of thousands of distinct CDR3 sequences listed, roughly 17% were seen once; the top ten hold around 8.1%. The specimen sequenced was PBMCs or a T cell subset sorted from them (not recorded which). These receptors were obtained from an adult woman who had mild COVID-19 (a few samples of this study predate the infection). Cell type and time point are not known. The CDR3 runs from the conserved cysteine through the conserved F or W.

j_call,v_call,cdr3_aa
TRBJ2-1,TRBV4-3,CASSQDEGWSYNEQFF
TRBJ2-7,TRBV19,CARMTGGSYEQYF
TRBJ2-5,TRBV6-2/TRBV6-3,CASSYRYQETQYF
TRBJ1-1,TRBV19,CASSMDPRTEAFF
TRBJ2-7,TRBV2,CASSATSGSIYEQYF
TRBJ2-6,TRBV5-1,CASSSSGTGLSGANVLTF
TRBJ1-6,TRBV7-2,CASSLYGTDYNSPLHF
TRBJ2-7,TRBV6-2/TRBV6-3,CASKYRDYEQYF
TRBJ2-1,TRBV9,CASSVAADAREQFF
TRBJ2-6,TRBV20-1,CSAGQGSSSGANVLTF
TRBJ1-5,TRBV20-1,CSARQGGNQPQHF
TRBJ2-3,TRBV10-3,CAISARDTQYF
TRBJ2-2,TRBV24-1,CATSDLQGGIGELFF
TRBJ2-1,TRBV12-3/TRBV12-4,CASSPGVSPDEQFF
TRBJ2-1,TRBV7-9,CASSLDGRAGEQFF
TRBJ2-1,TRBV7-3,CASSSPPGTSGRINNEQFF
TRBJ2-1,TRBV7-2,CASSREPTGTQFF
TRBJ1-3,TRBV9,CASSVGPTGNTIYF
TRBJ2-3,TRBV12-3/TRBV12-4,CASSPGTGSRADTQYF
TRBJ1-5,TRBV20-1,CSGRWGPSGPQHF
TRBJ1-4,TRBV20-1,CSASAGGFATNEKLFF
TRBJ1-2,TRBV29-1,CSVGTLTGPPGGGYTF
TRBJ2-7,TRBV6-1,CASRKQGSISYEQYF
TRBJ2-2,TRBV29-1,CSVGTSGGITGELFF
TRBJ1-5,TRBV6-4,CASSEQGGGQPQHF
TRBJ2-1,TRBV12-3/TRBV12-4,CASSLAQVAGHYNEQFF
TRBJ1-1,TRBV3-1,CASSHQQYTEAFF
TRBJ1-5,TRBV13,CATSYRGAQPQHF
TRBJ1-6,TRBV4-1,CASSQLEDTANSPLHF
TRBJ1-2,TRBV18,CASSPGGGEDGYTF
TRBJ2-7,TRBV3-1,CASSGSGADRSSYEQYF
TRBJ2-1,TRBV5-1,CASSLVSISYNEQFF
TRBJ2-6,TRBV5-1,CASSLAGTGSGGANVLTF
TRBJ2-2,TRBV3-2,CASSQPPGTQTPNTGELFF
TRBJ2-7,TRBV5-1,CASSWRDRGGEQYF
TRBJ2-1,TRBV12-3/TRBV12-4,CASSPRLAALANEQFF
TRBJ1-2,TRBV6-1,CASCLDSSPGYGYTF
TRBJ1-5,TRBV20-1,CSARDGQGVPMSIQPQHF
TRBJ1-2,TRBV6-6,CASSYGDTDYGYTF
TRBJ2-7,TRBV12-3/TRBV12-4,CASRLQGAISYEQYF
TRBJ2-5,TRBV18,CASSPGMSQETQYF
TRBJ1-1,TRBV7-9,CASSFTEGEAFF
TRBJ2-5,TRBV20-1,CSAIQGMKTQYF
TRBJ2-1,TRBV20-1,CSARSRLASSYNEQFF
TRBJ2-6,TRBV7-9,CASSSQVLGPGVLTF
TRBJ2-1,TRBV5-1,CASSLSPPSREQFF
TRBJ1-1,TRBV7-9,CASSPLRGAFF
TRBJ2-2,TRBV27,CASGRRMRDTGELFF
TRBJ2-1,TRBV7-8,CASSLQRTLSYNEQFF